Below, 9 T cell receptor beta chains from the same sample are listed, as sequenced in a study of OX40 agonist ivuxolimab in advanced cancers. Repertoires were generated with immunoSEQ multiplex PCR, while TCRdb's copy carries only in-frame clones and drops some. The sample yields around 56,000 clones, around 86% seen once. Source: CD4+ or CD8+ T cells sorted from blood, taken in a trial of the OX40 agonist ivuxolimab. The receptors come from an adult with an advanced solid tumor such as melanoma, head and neck, liver or kidney cancer.

The chain uses TRBV2 and TRBJ2-7; tentatively, D is TRBD1 or TRBD2 (5 bases each). The CDR3 totals 19 residues. Germline CDR1 SNHLY, CDR2 FYNNEI. V gave up 5 bases and J gave up 2 bases, with 28 bases separating them. The CDR3 here is CASSIPKGTVVSRAYEQYF. In DNA, the CDR3 is TGTGCCAGCAGTATTCCGAAGGGGACGGTGGTCTCTCGCGCCTACGAGCAGTACTTC.

The CDR3 is CASSTSGTGVTDTQYF. CDR3 coding DNA: TGTGCCAGCAGCACCTCCGGGACAGGGGTCACAGATACGCAGTATTTT. The rearrangement joins TRBV9 to TRBJ2-3; 10 bases are a match to TRBD1. Germline CDR1 is SGDLS and CDR2 is YYNGEE. Trimming cost V 4 bases and J 2 bases; bases outside gene matches: 7. The CDR3 length is 16 residues.

The rearrangement links TRBV28 to TRBJ1-4; 9 positions match TRBD1. Germline CDR1 reads MDHEN; CDR2 reads SYDVKM. The trim removed 3 bases at V and 4 bases at J, leaving 9 bases unmatched. This CDR3 spans 17 amino acids. This chain's CDR3 is CASSFRLPGQGNEKLFF. CDR3 bases: TGTGCCAGCAGTTTCCGTCTTCCGGGACAGGGTAATGAAAAACTGTTTTTT. The full variable domain, with the rest looked up from reference TRBV28 and TRBJ1-4, is DVKVTQSSRYLVKRTGEKVFLECVQDMDHENMFWYRQDPGLGLRLIYFSYDVKMKEKGDIPEGYSVSREKKERFSLILESASTNQTSMYLCASSFRLPGQGNEKLFFGSGTQLSVL.

Only a few counts were recorded for this clone. The chain combines TRBV7-8 with TRBJ2-5; perhaps TRBD1 as D (6 bases). The germline gives CDR1 SGHVS, CDR2 FQNEAQ. The CDR3 is made up of 16 amino acids. V lost 1 base and J 2 bases, leaving 14 bases between the germline ends. The CDR3 DNA reads as TGTGCCAGCAGCTTAGTACTGACAGGCCAGCAAGAGACCCAGTACTTC. It encodes CASSLVLTGQQETQYF.

The gene calls are TRBV5-4 and TRBJ2-1, with D tentatively TRBD2 (6 bases). CDR1 is SGHNT and CDR2 is YYREEE in the germline V gene (reference sequence). The CDR3 has 15 residues. Trimming left V 4 bases short and J 5 bases short, with 16 bases between. CDR3 in amino acids: CASSQDAPSDNEQFF. CDR3 DNA: TGTGCCAGCAGCCAAGACGCGCCTAGCGACAATGAGCAGTTCTTC.

The genes are TRBV5-4 and TRBJ2-6; D might be TRBD1 or TRBD2, each matching 5 bases. V was cut by 0 bases and J by 2 bases, with 9 bases left in between. CDR3 length: 16 residues. Germline values: CDR1 SGHNT, CDR2 YYREEE (reference sequence). CDR3 in amino acids: CASSLVGTPGANVLTF. The CDR3 DNA is TGTGCCAGCAGCTTGGTTGGGACCCCTGGGGCCAACGTCCTGACTTTC.

This clone was counted only a few times. The chain recombines TRBV5-4 with TRBJ1-2; D is unresolved. V gave up 9 bases and J gave up 7 bases, with 13 bases separating them. Germline lookup yields CDR1 SGHNT and CDR2 YYREEE (reference sequence). The CDR3 is made up of 11 amino acids. The DNA of the CDR3 is TGTGCCACTTCGGGCGGGAGTGGCTACACCTTC. It specifies CATSGGSGYTF.

Points on this clone: Its ends do not fully match the called genes, so a read error is possible. CDR3 amino acids: CASSLRDRERGNSPLHF. The CDR3 bases are TGTGCTAGCAGCTTACGGGACAGGGAACGGGGAAATTCACCCCTCCACTTT. This chain connects TRBV7-7 to TRBJ1-6, with 9 bases matching TRBD1. This CDR3 has 17 amino acids. The germline gives CDR1 SSHAT, CDR2 FNYEAQ (reference sequence).

V usage is TRBV2 and J usage is TRBJ2-3; possible D gene TRBD1, 6 bases. Germline V gives CDR1 SNHLY, CDR2 FYNNEI. The V end lost 3 bases, the J end lost 9 bases, and 10 bases lay between the germline ends. This CDR3 region has 12 residues. CDR3 sequence reads: CASSENRETQYF. In DNA, the CDR3 is TGTGCCAGCAGTGAGAACAGGGAAACGCAGTATTTT.